These 8 T cell receptor beta chains originate from one sample sequenced in a study of shared clonotypes between healthy human individuals. The protocol was immunoSEQ multiplex PCR, while the TCRdb copy is restricted to in-frame clones and leaves out a portion. The sample has some 2.1 million clones; 85% to 95% are singletons. The sequencing input was naive CD4+ T cells sorted from blood. Subset noted: CD45RA+ positively selected. The receptors were sampled from a man younger than 35 in good health.

CDR3 protein: CASKLGRGDQNTEAFF. The CDR3 region has the DNA TGTGCCAGCAAGCTCGGCAGGGGCGATCAGAACACTGAAGCTTTCTTT. The genes are TRBV7-8 and TRBJ1-1; perhaps TRBD1 as D (6 bases). V was pared by 7 bases and J by 1 base, with 19 bases between. Looked up from germline, CDR1 is SGHVS and CDR2 is FQNEAQ. The CDR3 runs 16 residues. Together with reference TRBV7-8 and TRBJ1-1, the CDR3 gives the full variable domain: GAGVSQSPRYKVAKRGQDVALRCDPISGHVSLFWYQQALGQGPEFLTYFQNEAQLDKSGLPSDRFFAERPEGSVSTLKIQRTQQEDSAVYLCASKLGRGDQNTEAFFGQGTRLTVV.

J is TRBJ2-7 and V is TRBV4-2; D not certain. CDR1 and CDR2 (germline): LGHNA, YNFKEQ. CDR3 size: 14 residues. V lost 1 base to trimming and J lost 2 bases, with 9 bases between them. The CDR3 bases are TGTGCCAGCAGCCAAGGGGGATATCCCTACGAGCAGTACTTC. The encoded protein is CASSQGGYPYEQYF.

This chain links TRBV6-6 with TRBJ1-1; D is ambiguous. The CDR3 extends over 12 amino acids. Germline lookup yields CDR1 MNHNY and CDR2 SVGAGI (reference sequence). V lost 8 bases and J lost 3, with 10 bases in between. In DNA form, the CDR3 reads TGTGCCAGCGGGCGAGGTGACACTGAAGCTTTCTTT. It yields the protein CASGRGDTEAFF.

A remark on this clone: Different DNA sequences within this sample yield the same CDR3. V gene TRBV7-2 combines with J gene TRBJ2-1, with TRBD2 matching 11 bases. V lost 2 bases and J lost 7; bases outside the gene matches: 4. Germline V gene data show CDR1 as SGHTA and CDR2 as FQGNSA. The CDR3 is 15 residues long. The chain's CDR3 is CASSLLAGGQNEQFF. CDR3 DNA sequence: TGTGCCAGCAGCTTATTAGCGGGAGGGCAGAATGAGCAGTTCTTC.

V is TRBV13 and J is TRBJ2-7; no firm D call. Germline V lookup: CDR1 PRHDT, CDR2 FYEKMQ (reference sequence). This CDR3 region has 14 residues. V shed 5 bases and J shed 4 bases, with 15 bases lying between them. For the CDR3, the DNA is TGTGCCAGCAGCCTGGTGAGCCTAGTGTACGAGCAGTACTTC. Its protein product is CASSLVSLVYEQYF. The whole variable domain, filled in from reference TRBV13 and TRBJ2-7, reads AAGVIQSPRHLIKEKRETATLKCYPIPRHDTVYWYQQGPGQDPQFLISFYEKMQSDKGSIPDRFSAQQFSDYHSELNMSSLELGDSALYFCASSLVSLVYEQYFGPGTRLTVT.

CDR3 nucleotides: TGTGCCAGCAGGGAAGGGACAGGGGCCTCTGGGGCCAACGTCCTGACTTTC. Protein product: CASREGTGASGANVLTF. The chain employs TRBV25-1 and TRBJ2-6; 10 nucleotides line up with TRBD1. V dropped 6 bases and J dropped 0; count of bases not matched to a gene: 5. The CDR3 is made up of 17 amino acids. Germline values: CDR1 MGHDK, CDR2 SYGVNS. Looking up the rest from reference TRBV25-1 and TRBJ2-6 gives the full variable domain: EADIYQTPRYLVIGTGKKITLECSQTMGHDKMYWYQQDPGMELHLIHYSYGVNSTEKGDLSSESTVSRIRTEHFPLTLESARPSHTSQYLCASREGTGASGANVLTFGAGSRLTVL.

The V gene is TRBV5-4, the J gene TRBJ2-3, with D possibly called TRBD1 or TRBD2 (5 bases each). The CDR3 covers 15 residues. The germline CDR1 and CDR2 sequences are SGHNT and YYREEE (reference sequence). V gave up 3 bases and J gave up 6 bases, with 17 bases separating them. The CDR3 protein is CASSSKGEGRDTQYF. The CDR3 bases are TGTGCCAGCAGCTCGAAAGGAGAGGGGCGGGATACGCAGTATTTT.

The rearrangement uses TRBV28 and TRBJ2-5, with TRBD2 identical over 15 bases. CDR1 and CDR2 (germline): MDHEN, SYDVKM. The CDR3 consists of 16 residues. Unmatched junction bases numbered 2, after V lost 2 bases and J lost 4 bases. The CDR3 DNA sequence: TGTGCCAGCAGTTTAAGGGGACTAGCGGGGGGAGAGACCCAGTACTTC. As protein: CASSLRGLAGGETQYF.